This T cell receptor (beta chain) was recovered during a study of T cell responses to AZD1222 COVID-19 vaccine. Findings and limits, study-wide: Most donors were white British and more were female, and clonal diversity was possibly underestimated.

The V gene's germline CDR1 is MGHRA and CDR2 YSYEKL. The V end was cut by 1 base, the J end by 0 bases, with 19 bases between. There are 19 residues in the CDR3. Generated by immunoSEQ multiplex PCR, the TCRdb table keeps only in-frame clones and is missing some. The repertoire holds 180,000 or so clones, with 91% as singletons. Comment on this clone: What it binds is not known.

This clonotype was sampled from an adult who received the AZD1222 COVID-19 vaccine. The gene calls are TRBV4-1 and TRBJ1-5; D is undetermined. The sample was peripheral blood, taken 28 days after the second AZD1222 dose. This CDR3 is CASSQAPIVAVGSNQPQHF. The CDR3 coding sequence is TGCGCCAGCAGCCAAGCCCCTATCGTGGCGGTAGGTAGCAATCAGCCCCAGCATTTT.